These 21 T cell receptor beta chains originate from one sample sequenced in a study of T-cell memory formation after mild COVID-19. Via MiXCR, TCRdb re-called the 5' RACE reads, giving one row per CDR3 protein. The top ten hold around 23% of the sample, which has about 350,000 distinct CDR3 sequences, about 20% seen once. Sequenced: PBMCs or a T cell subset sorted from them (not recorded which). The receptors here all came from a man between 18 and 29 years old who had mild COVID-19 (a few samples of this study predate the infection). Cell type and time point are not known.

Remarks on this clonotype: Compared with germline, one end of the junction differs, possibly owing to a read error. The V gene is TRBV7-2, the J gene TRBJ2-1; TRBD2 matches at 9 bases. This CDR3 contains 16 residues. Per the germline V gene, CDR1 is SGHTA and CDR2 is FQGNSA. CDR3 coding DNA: TGTGCCAGCAGCCTAGCCGGGACTAGCCCTAACAATGAGCAGTTCTTC. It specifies CASSLAGTSPNNEQFF.

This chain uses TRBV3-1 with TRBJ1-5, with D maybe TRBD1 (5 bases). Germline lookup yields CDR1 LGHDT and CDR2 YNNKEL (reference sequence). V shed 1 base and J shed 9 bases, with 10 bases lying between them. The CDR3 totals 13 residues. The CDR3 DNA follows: TGTGCCAGCAGCCAAGGCCCCGGGGGGCCCCAGCATTTT. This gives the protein CASSQGPGGPQHF. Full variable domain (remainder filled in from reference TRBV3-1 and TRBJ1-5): DTAVSQTPKYLVTQMGNDKSIKCEQNLGHDTMYWYKQDSKKFLKIMFSYNNKELIINETVPNRFSPKSPDKAHLNLHINSLELGDSAVYFCASSQGPGGPQHFGDGTRLSIL.

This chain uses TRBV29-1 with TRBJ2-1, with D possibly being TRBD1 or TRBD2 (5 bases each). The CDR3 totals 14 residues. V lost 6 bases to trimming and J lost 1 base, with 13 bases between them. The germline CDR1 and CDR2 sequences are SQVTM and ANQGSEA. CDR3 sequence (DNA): TGCAGCGTCCAAGGTGGGGGTTCCTACAATGAGCAGTTCTTC. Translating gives CSVQGGGSYNEQFF.

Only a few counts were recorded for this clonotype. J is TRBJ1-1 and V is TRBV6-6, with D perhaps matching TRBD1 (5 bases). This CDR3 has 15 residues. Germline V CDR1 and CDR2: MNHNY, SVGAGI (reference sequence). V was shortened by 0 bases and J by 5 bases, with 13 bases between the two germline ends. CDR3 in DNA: TGTGCCAGCAGTTACTCGAATATGGGGGGTACTGAAGCTTTCTTT. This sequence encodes CASSYSNMGGTEAFF.

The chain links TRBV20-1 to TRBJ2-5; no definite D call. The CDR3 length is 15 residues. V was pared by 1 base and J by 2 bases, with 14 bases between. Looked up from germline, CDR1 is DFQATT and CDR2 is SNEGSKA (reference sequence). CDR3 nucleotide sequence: TGCAGTGCTAGAGGTGACACCAACGCACAAGAGACCCAGTACTTC. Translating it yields CSARGDTNAQETQYF.

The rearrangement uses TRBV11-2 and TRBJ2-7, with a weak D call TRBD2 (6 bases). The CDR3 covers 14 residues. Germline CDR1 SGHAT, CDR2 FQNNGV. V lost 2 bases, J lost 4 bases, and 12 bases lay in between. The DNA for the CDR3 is TGTGCCAGCAGCTTACTAGGAGGGCCATACGAGCAGTACTTC. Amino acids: CASSLLGGPYEQYF.

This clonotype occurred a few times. The CDR3 here is CASSFTTGTVRNTEAFF. DNA for the CDR3: TGTGCCAGCAGTTTTACTACAGGGACAGTCCGGAACACTGAAGCTTTCTTT. The rearrangement joins TRBV7-2 to TRBJ1-1, with 7 bases lining up with TRBD1. Per germline, CDR1 SGHTA and CDR2 FQGNSA. The CDR3 consists of 17 residues. V shed 6 bases, J shed 1 base, and the junction held 14 bases outside the gene matches.

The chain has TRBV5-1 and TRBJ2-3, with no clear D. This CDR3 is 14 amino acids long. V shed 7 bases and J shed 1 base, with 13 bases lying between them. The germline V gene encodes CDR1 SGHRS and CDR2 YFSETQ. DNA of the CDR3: TGCGCCAGCTACGTCTTGCCCGGCACAGATACGCAGTATTTT. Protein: CASYVLPGTDTQYF.

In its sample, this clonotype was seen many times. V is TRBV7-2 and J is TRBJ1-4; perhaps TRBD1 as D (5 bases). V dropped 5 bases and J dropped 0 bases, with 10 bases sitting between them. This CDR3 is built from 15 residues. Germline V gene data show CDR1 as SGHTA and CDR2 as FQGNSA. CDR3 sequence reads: CASSLLGATNEKLFF. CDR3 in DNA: TGTGCCAGCAGCCTCCTGGGGGCAACTAATGAAAAACTGTTTTTT. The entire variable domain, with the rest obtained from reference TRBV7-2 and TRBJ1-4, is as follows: GAGVSQSPSNKVTEKGKDVELRCDPISGHTALYWYRQSLGQGLEFLIYFQGNSAPDKSGLPSDRFSAERTGGSVSTLTIQRTQQEDSAVYLCASSLLGATNEKLFFGSGTQLSVL.

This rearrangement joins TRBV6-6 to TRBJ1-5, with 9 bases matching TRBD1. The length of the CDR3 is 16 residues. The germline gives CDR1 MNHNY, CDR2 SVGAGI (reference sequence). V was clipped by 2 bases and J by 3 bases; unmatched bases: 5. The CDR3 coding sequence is TGTGCCAGCAGTTACGCGGGACAGGGACTCAATCAGCCCCAGCATTTT. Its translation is CASSYAGQGLNQPQHF.

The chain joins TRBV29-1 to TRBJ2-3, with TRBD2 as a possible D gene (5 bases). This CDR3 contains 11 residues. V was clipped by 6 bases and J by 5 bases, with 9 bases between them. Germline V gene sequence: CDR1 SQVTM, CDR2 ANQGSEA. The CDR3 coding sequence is TGCAGCGTCCGGACTCTAGATACGCAGTATTTT. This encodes CSVRTLDTQYF.

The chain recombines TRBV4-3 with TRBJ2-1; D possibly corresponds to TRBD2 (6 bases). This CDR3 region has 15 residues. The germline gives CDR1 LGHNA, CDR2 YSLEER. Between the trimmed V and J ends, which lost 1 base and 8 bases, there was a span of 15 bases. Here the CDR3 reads CASSQVTAGYDEQFF. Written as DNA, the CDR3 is TGCGCCAGCAGCCAAGTGACGGCGGGGTACGATGAGCAGTTCTTC.

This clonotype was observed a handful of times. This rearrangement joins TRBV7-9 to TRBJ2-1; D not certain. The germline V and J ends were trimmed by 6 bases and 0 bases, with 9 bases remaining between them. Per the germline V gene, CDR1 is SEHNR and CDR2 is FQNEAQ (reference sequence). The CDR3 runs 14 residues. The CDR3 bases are TGTGCCAGCAGGGACGGCTACTCCTACAATGAGCAGTTCTTC. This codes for CASRDGYSYNEQFF.

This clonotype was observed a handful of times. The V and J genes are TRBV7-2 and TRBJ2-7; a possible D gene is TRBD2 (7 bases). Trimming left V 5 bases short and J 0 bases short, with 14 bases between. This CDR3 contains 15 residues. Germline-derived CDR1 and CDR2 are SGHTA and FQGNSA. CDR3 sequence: CASSARGASSYEQYV. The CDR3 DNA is TGTGCCAGCAGCGCCCGGGGGGCCAGCTCCTACGAGCAGTACGTC.

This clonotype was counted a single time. The CDR3 region has the DNA TGTGCCAGCAGCCTAACGAGGCCCTATGGCTACACCTTC. Its translation: CASSLTRPYGYTF. The rearrangement joins TRBV6-1 to TRBJ1-2; the D is unclear. The CDR3 has 13 residues. V was shortened by 6 bases and J by 4 bases, with 12 bases between the two germline ends. Germline lookup yields CDR1 MNHNS and CDR2 SASEGT.

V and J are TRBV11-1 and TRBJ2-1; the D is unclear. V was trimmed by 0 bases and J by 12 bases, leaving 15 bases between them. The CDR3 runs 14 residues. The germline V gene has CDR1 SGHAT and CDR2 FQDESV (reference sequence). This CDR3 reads CASSLAAVLSRQFF. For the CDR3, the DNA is TGTGCCAGCAGCTTAGCCGCGGTCCTCTCGAGGCAGTTCTTC.

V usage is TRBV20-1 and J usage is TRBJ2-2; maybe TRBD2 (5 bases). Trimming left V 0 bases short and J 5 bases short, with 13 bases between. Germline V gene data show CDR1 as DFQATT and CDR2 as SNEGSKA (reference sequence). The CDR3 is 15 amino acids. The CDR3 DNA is TGCAGTGCTAGAGATTTCAGGACGGGGACCGGGGAGCTGTTTTTT. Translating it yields CSARDFRTGTGELFF.

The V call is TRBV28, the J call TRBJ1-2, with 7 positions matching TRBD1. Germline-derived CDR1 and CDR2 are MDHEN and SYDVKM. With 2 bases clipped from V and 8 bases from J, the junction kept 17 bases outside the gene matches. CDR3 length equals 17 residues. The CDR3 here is CASSLPDRAGVLVGYTF. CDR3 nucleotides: TGTGCCAGCAGTTTACCCGACAGGGCTGGGGTTCTCGTCGGCTACACCTTC.

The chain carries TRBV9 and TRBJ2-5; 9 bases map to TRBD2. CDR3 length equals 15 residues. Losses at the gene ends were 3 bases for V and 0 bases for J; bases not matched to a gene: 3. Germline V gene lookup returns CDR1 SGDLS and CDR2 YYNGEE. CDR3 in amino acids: CASSASGGYQETQYF. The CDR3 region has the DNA TGTGCCAGCAGCGCCAGCGGGGGGTACCAAGAGACCCAGTACTTC.

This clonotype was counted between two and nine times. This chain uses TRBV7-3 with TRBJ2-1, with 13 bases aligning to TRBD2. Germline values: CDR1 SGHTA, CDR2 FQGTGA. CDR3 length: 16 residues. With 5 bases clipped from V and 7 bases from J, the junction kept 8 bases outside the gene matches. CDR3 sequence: CASSPTGTSGANEQFF. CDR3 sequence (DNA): TGTGCCAGCAGCCCGACGGGGACTAGCGGGGCGAATGAGCAGTTCTTC.

This CDR3 reads CSAKSEVGYGYTF. CDR3 coding DNA: TGCAGTGCTAAATCGGAAGTTGGGTATGGCTACACCTTC. This chain connects TRBV20-1 to TRBJ1-2; D remains ambiguous. Germline CDR1 is DFQATT and CDR2 is SNEGSKA (reference sequence). With 4 bases removed from V and 5 bases from J, the gap between germline ends came to 14 bases. This CDR3 region has 13 residues.